These 24 T cell receptor beta chains share one sample of origin, sequenced in a study of tissue T cells after allogeneic stem cell transplantation. Sequencing was performed with immunoSEQ multiplex PCR; in TCRdb, only in-frame clones are kept and a portion is missing. The profile covers around 2,000 clones, with roughly 70% appearing a single time and about 16% taken by the ten largest. Enrolled prospectively were adult allogeneic hematopoietic cell transplant recipients whose graft-versus-host disease was steroid-refractory. Material: ileal tissue, obtained at autopsy. The receptors were sampled from a male patient at least 60 years old with steroid-refractory graft-versus-host disease after an allogeneic stem cell transplant. Among the T cells, some may be from the graft donor.

CDR3 DNA: TGTGCCAGCAGCTTCTTAATAAACTATGGCTACACCTTC. It specifies CASSFLINYGYTF. The rearrangement uses TRBV5-5 and TRBJ1-2; no clear D gene. The ends were cut back, 2 bases at V and 2 bases at J, with 7 bases in the middle. Germline assignment: CDR1 SGHKS and CDR2 YYEKEE (reference sequence). The length of the CDR3 is 13 residues.

V usage is TRBV20-1 and J usage is TRBJ2-3, with a tentative D call TRBD1 (6 bases). CDR3 length: 11 amino acids. Germline lookup yields CDR1 DFQATT and CDR2 SNEGSKA (reference sequence). Between the trimmed V and J ends, which lost 3 bases and 6 bases, there was a span of 7 bases. The CDR3 DNA is TGCAGTGCTAGGAGGGGGGATACGCAGTATTTT. Protein product: CSARRGDTQYF.

The chain has TRBV12-3 or TRBV12-4 and TRBJ1-3; D is unresolved. This CDR3 contains 13 residues. Between the trimmed V and J ends, which lost 3 bases and 4 bases, there was a span of 7 bases. The DNA of the CDR3 is TGTGCCAGCAGTTTTCGTCTAGGAAACACCATATATTTT. Translated, it gives CASSFRLGNTIYF.

The gene calls are TRBV9 and TRBJ2-1, with 9 nucleotides matching TRBD2. J gave up 4 bases and V 2 bases, and 4 bases lay outside the gene matches. The CDR3 runs 15 residues. Per the germline V gene, CDR1 is SGDLS and CDR2 is YYNGEE. CDR3 in DNA: TGTGCCAGCAGCGTGGGGACTAGCAGTTACAATGAGCAGTTCTTC. It is translated as CASSVGTSSYNEQFF.

The rearrangement links TRBV29-1 to TRBJ2-6; D not certain. The CDR3 loop spans 14 amino acids. Trimming removed 1 base from V and 2 bases from J, with 6 bases in between. The germline V gene encodes CDR1 SQVTM and CDR2 ANQGSEA. CDR3 sequence (DNA): TGCAGCGTTGAAGTCACGGCTGGGGCCAACGTCCTGACTTTC. Protein sequence: CSVEVTAGANVLTF.

The chain uses TRBV4-1 and TRBJ1-4; a weak D match, TRBD1 (5 bases). CDR3 length equals 17 residues. Germline loops: CDR1 MGHRA, CDR2 YSYEKL. With 3 bases removed from V and 8 bases from J, the gap between germline ends came to 22 bases. CDR3 nucleotide sequence: TGCGCCAGCAGCCACATACTGAGAAGGACAAGGGACGAAAAACTGTTTTTT. Amino acids: CASSHILRRTRDEKLFF.

In this sample, this clone turned up a few times. The V call is TRBV7-3, the J call TRBJ2-7; D may be TRBD2 (5 bases). The CDR3 totals 14 residues. The V and J ends lost 2 bases and 2 bases respectively, with 10 bases between them. Per germline, CDR1 SGHTA and CDR2 FQGTGA. DNA for the CDR3: TGTGCCAGCAGCTTATTTGCCGGGGCCTACGAGCAGTACTTC. As protein: CASSLFAGAYEQYF.

CDR3 DNA sequence: TGCGCCAGCAGCCAAGGGGGGGTCAGGGGGCGCGGCGAAAAACTGTTTTTT. Translating it yields CASSQGGVRGRGEKLFF. This rearrangement joins TRBV4-3 to TRBJ1-4, with 8 bases identical to TRBD1. V lost 1 base, J lost 8 bases, and 12 bases stayed unmatched. The CDR3 sequence is 17 residues long. Germline V CDR1 and CDR2: LGHNA, YSLEER.

V gene TRBV5-4 combines with J gene TRBJ2-7, with 8 bases aligning to TRBD1. The CDR3 is 13 residues long. V was pared by 3 bases and J by 5 bases, with 4 bases of the junction left unmatched. In germline, CDR1 is SGHNT, CDR2 YYREEE (reference sequence). Here the CDR3 DNA reads TGTGCCAGCAGCTCGCAGGGGGCGAACGAGCAGTACTTC. As protein: CASSSQGANEQYF.

The chain joins TRBV6-1 to TRBJ1-3; a weak D match, TRBD1 (5 bases). Trimming took 5 bases from V and 9 from J, leaving 17 bases between them. CDR1 is MNHNS and CDR2 is SASEGT in the germline V gene. The CDR3 runs to 14 residues. The CDR3 nucleotides read TGTGCCAGCAGTAACCGGGACCTCCGAAGCACCATATATTTT. Protein: CASSNRDLRSTIYF.

As concerns this clone: One junction end does not reproduce the germline sequence, and a read error may be involved. V is TRBV18 and J is TRBJ1-4; no firm D call. From germline, CDR1 is KGHSH and CDR2 LQKENI. CDR3 length: 14 amino acids. The CDR3 DNA sequence: TGTGCCAGCTCCCCACGAGGAGTGGATGAAAAACTGTTTTTT. Translated, it gives CASSPRGVDEKLFF.

This chain links TRBV5-1 with TRBJ1-4, with D unclear. The CDR3 loop spans 17 amino acids. V lost 1 base and J lost 3, with 16 bases in between. The germline CDR1 and CDR2 sequences are SGHRS and YFSETQ. In nucleotides, the CDR3 is TGCGCCAGCAGCTTGCTCCCAGTAGTGGCTGCTAATGAAAAACTGTTTTTT. Translation gives CASSLLPVVAANEKLFF. Drawing the rest from reference TRBV5-1 and TRBJ1-4, the complete variable domain is KAGVTQTPRYLIKTRGQQVTLSCSPISGHRSVSWYQQTPGQGLQFLFEYFSETQRNKGNFPGRFSGRQFSNSRSEMNVSTLELGDSALYLCASSLLPVVAANEKLFFGSGTQLSVL.

This clone occurred a few times. The chain carries TRBV6-2 or TRBV6-3 and TRBJ2-7, with a tentative D call TRBD1 (5 bases). The germline V and J ends were trimmed by 0 bases and 5 bases, with 14 bases remaining between them. CDR3 size: 15 residues. The germline CDR1 and CDR2 sequences are MNHEY and SVGEGT. The CDR3 is CASSYSGDSAHEQYF. The CDR3 DNA reads as TGTGCCAGCAGTTACTCGGGCGACAGTGCCCACGAGCAGTACTTC.

The rearrangement uses TRBV7-2 and TRBJ2-7; D is undetermined. Germline assignment: CDR1 SGHTA and CDR2 FQGNSA. V was cut by 5 bases and J by 2 bases, with 13 bases left in between. The CDR3 is made up of 14 amino acids. In DNA, the CDR3 is TGTGCCAGCAGCCCTGGGGTGGTTGCCTACGAGCAGTACTTC. This codes for CASSPGVVAYEQYF.

By sample fraction, this clone is large (0.1 to 1%). The chain recombines TRBV7-2 with TRBJ2-1, with 11 bases that match TRBD2. V dropped 8 bases and J dropped 4; count of bases not matched to a gene: 10. CDR1 is SGHTA and CDR2 is FQGNSA in the germline V gene. The CDR3 totals 16 residues. The CDR3 region has the DNA TGTGCCAGCTCCCCGCCTAGCGGGGGGTTTTACAATGAGCAGTTCTTC. Protein: CASSPPSGGFYNEQFF.

This chain links TRBV4-3 with TRBJ2-3; D tentatively fits TRBD1 or TRBD2 (6 bases each). Germline CDR1 LGHNA, CDR2 YSLEER. The CDR3 has 12 amino acids. V was cut by 11 bases and J by 5 bases, with 14 bases left in between. The CDR3 loop is CASRGPGDTQYF. The DNA of the CDR3 is TGCGCCTCCCGGGGGCCGGGAGATACGCAGTATTTT.

This clone was observed a single time. The V call is TRBV10-3, the J call TRBJ1-4; the D is unclear. The ends were cut back, 6 bases at V and 6 bases at J, with 8 bases in the middle. CDR3 length: 12 amino acids. The V gene's germline CDR1 is ENHRY and CDR2 SYGVKD. CDR3 sequence (DNA): TGTGCCATCAGCGGTGGGGATGAAAAACTGTTTTTT. It yields the protein CAISGGDEKLFF.

The chain recombines TRBV4-3 with TRBJ1-3, with D maybe TRBD1 (5 bases). With 1 base removed from V and 3 bases from J, the gap between germline ends came to 22 bases. The CDR3 has 19 residues. The germline CDR1 and CDR2 sequences are LGHNA and YSLEER. CDR3 sequence reads: CASSQGGATWGDFGNTIYF. The DNA of the CDR3 is TGCGCCAGCAGCCAAGGTGGGGCCACATGGGGTGACTTTGGAAACACCATATATTTT.

This sequence joins TRBV20-1 and TRBJ1-2; unclear D gene. Germline V gives CDR1 DFQATT, CDR2 SNEGSKA (reference sequence). V was shortened by 3 bases and J by 8 bases, with 10 bases between the two germline ends. The CDR3 is 11 residues long. The CDR3 DNA follows: TGCAGTGCTAGTGGCAGAAACGGCTACACCTTC. It specifies CSASGRNGYTF.

This clone was seen a few times. The V and J genes are TRBV2 and TRBJ1-6, with 10 bases aligning to TRBD1. Germline CDR1 reads SNHLY; CDR2 reads FYNNEI. This CDR3 spans 13 amino acids. V lost 9 bases, J lost 7 bases, and 3 bases stayed unmatched. The CDR3: CASGQGGNSPLHF. CDR3 coding DNA: TGTGCCAGTGGACAGGGGGGAAATTCACCCCTCCACTTT.

This clone was recorded a few times. The chain employs TRBV20-1 and TRBJ2-1; no definite D call. The V end was cut by 7 bases, the J end by 4 bases, with 8 bases between. CDR1 is DFQATT and CDR2 is SNEGSKA in the germline V gene (reference sequence). This CDR3 is 11 amino acids long. This CDR3 reads CSGRKYNEQFF. As DNA, the CDR3 is TGCAGTGGGCGGAAGTACAATGAGCAGTTCTTC.

This chain links TRBV27 with TRBJ1-5; D remains ambiguous. Germline V gene data show CDR1 as MNHEY and CDR2 as SMNVEV (reference sequence). This CDR3 is built from 14 residues. V gave up 2 bases and J gave up 2 bases, with 7 bases separating them. Here the CDR3 DNA reads TGTGCCAGCAGTTTAATTGGGGGCAATCAGCCCCAGCATTTT. Amino acid sequence: CASSLIGGNQPQHF.

The chain employs TRBV24-1 and TRBJ1-2; a weak D match, TRBD1 (6 bases). CDR1 and CDR2 (germline): KGHDR, SFDVKD. Trimming removed 8 bases from V and 3 bases from J, with 12 bases in between. CDR3 length: 13 residues. CDR3 sequence reads: CATKPTGYYGYTF. The CDR3 DNA follows: TGTGCCACCAAGCCGACAGGTTACTATGGCTACACCTTC.

This chain connects TRBV5-1 to TRBJ2-5; TRBD1 agrees at 10 bases. CDR3 size: 15 residues. V shed 0 bases, J shed 4 bases, and the junction held 3 bases outside the gene matches. Germline V gene sequence: CDR1 SGHRS, CDR2 YFSETQ. The DNA of the CDR3 is TGCGCCAGCAGCTTGGGGACAGGGGGGCGAGAGACCCAGTACTTC. Residues: CASSLGTGGRETQYF.